This TCR beta chain came from a study of identical twins. Germline V gene lookup returns CDR1 DFQATT and CDR2 SNEGSKA (reference sequence). V gave up 1 base and J gave up 4 bases; unmatched junction bases: 8. This CDR3 has 18 residues. With respect to this clonotype: As yet, its antigen is unknown.

TCRdb re-analysed the 5' RACE reads in MiXCR, keeping a single row per CDR3 protein. The table lists approximately 700,000 distinct CDR3 sequences, 15% to 20% of them singletons. Study-wide points: While abundant cord blood beta clonotypes carried fewer insertions, memory repertoires showed no such pattern.

These data are also associated with another study on T cells expressing NK-cell markers. That paper adds: Researchers got TCR beta repertoires out of sorted CD3+CD56+NKG2C+, CD3+CD56+NKG2C- and CD3+CD56-NKG2C+ T cells. Top CD8+ clonotypes included the dominant CD3+CD56+NKG2C+ clonotypes in six donors. For a few donors, these clonotypes were likewise the leading ones in the CD3+CD56-NKG2C+ fraction.

The chain links TRBV20-1 to TRBJ2-6; 12 positions match TRBD1. The material sequenced was PBMCs. The sequence was collected from a woman under 30 in good health. Here the CDR3 reads CSARALGQGARGANVLTF. CDR3 bases: TGCAGTGCTAGAGCATTGGGACAGGGGGCGCGAGGGGCCAACGTCCTGACTTTC.